A single sample gave rise to the 7 T cell receptor beta chains below, sequenced in a study of blood T cell repertoires in COVID-19. Sequencing used immunoSEQ multiplex PCR; TCRdb keeps in-frame clones, though not all of them. The table has 160,000 or so clones, 80% to 90% seen once. Sequenced: peripheral blood. Receptors were obtained from a woman at least 80 years old with acute or convalescent COVID-19.

The V and J genes are TRBV9 and TRBJ2-3; TRBD2 aligns across 12 bases. The CDR3 has 16 amino acids. With 0 bases clipped from V and 6 bases from J, the junction kept 5 bases outside the gene matches. Looked up from germline, CDR1 is SGDLS and CDR2 is YYNGEE. CDR3 protein: CASSVGTSGDLDTQYF. For the CDR3, the DNA is TGTGCCAGCAGCGTAGGGACTAGCGGGGACCTGGATACGCAGTATTTT. The full variable domain, rest sourced from reference TRBV9 and TRBJ2-3, is DSGVTQTPKHLITATGQRVTLRCSPRSGDLSVYWYQQSLDQGLQFLIQYYNGEERAKGNILERFSAQQFPDLHSELNLSSLELGDSALYFCASSVGTSGDLDTQYFGPGTRLTVL.

The chain couples TRBV6-5 to TRBJ2-3; D unresolved. The V gene lost 6 bases and the J gene lost 3 bases, with 16 bases spanning the gap. Looked up from germline, CDR1 is MNHEY and CDR2 is SVGAGI. CDR3 length equals 15 residues. CDR3 DNA sequence: TGTGCCAGCAGACCCATCGTAACGAGGACAGATACGCAGTATTTT. As protein: CASRPIVTRTDTQYF.

This clone was detected a few times. The V and J genes are TRBV7-8 and TRBJ1-2; no firm D call. The CDR3 consists of 15 residues. The V end was cut by 1 base, the J end by 8 bases, with 17 bases between. Germline V gene lookup returns CDR1 SGHVS and CDR2 FQNEAQ. CDR3 DNA sequence: TGTGCCAGCAGCTTAGGGATTCGGCAGATGGGCGGCTACACCTTC. Its protein is CASSLGIRQMGGYTF.

The rearrangement uses TRBV3-1 (or the pseudogene TRBV3-2) and TRBJ2-5, with 7 bases that match TRBD2. V lost 1 base to trimming and J lost 3 bases; unmatched junction nucleotides: 2. The CDR3 runs to 14 residues. Germline V gene sequence: CDR1 LGHDT, CDR2 YNNKEL (reference sequence). The CDR3 reads CASSQGLAEETQYF. In DNA form, the CDR3 reads TGTGCCAGCAGCCAAGGTCTAGCGGAAGAGACCCAGTACTTC.

V usage is TRBV6-4 and J usage is TRBJ2-1; D is unresolved. Per the germline V gene, CDR1 is MRHNA and CDR2 is SNTAGT. Trimming removed 0 bases from V and 7 bases from J, with 10 bases in between. The CDR3 length is 14 residues. The CDR3 DNA sequence: TGTGCCAGCAGTGACTCCTTAGTATCTAATGAGCAGTTCTTC. Protein sequence: CASSDSLVSNEQFF.

The chain combines TRBV7-2 with TRBJ1-1, with no clear D. Looked up from germline, CDR1 is SGHTA and CDR2 is FQGNSA. CDR3 length: 14 amino acids. Deletions cut 2 bases from V and 1 base from J, with 8 bases between. The DNA of the CDR3 is TGTGCCAGCAGCTTATCCCGAGCGAACACTGAAGCTTTCTTT. It specifies CASSLSRANTEAFF.

A few counts support this clone. The chain is built from TRBV28 and TRBJ1-5, with D perhaps TRBD1 (6 bases). The CDR3 length is 15 residues. Germline lookup yields CDR1 MDHEN and CDR2 SYDVKM. V gave up 2 bases and J gave up 3 bases, with 11 bases separating them. CDR3 amino acids: CASSLGQHINQPQHF. In nucleotides, the CDR3 is TGTGCCAGCAGTTTAGGACAGCATATCAATCAGCCCCAGCATTTT.